The 27 T cell receptor beta chains below were found in one sample sequenced in a study of CD8 T cells in ankylosing spondylitis. Each CDR3 protein gets one entry after TCRdb re-called the 5' RACE reads with MiXCR. Of roughly 130,000 distinct CDR3 sequences in the sample, more than 6.5% were seen once. The sample comprised blood, either unsorted or a sorted T cell fraction (not recorded which). The receptors were sampled from a male donor with ankylosing spondylitis or in good health (not recorded which).

Ten or more counts support this clonotype. The chain uses TRBV5-1 and TRBJ1-1; tentatively, D is TRBD1 (5 bases). The CDR3 has 14 amino acids. Trimming left V 2 bases short and J 1 base short, with 9 bases between. The germline CDR1 and CDR2 sequences are SGHRS and YFSETQ. The DNA of the CDR3 is TGCGCCAGCAGCTTCCTAGACAGGAACACTGAAGCTTTCTTT. Amino acid sequence: CASSFLDRNTEAFF.

This clonotype was detected many times. The J gene is TRBJ2-7, the V gene TRBV28; 7 bases match TRBD1. In germline, CDR1 is MDHEN, CDR2 SYDVKM. The CDR3 consists of 14 residues. J gave up 4 bases and V 5 bases, and 8 bases lay outside the gene matches. The chain's CDR3 is CASSPRQGGYEQYF. The DNA of the CDR3 is TGTGCCAGCAGTCCCCGACAGGGTGGGTACGAGCAGTACTTC.

This clonotype has at least ten counts. The chain links TRBV27 to TRBJ2-3; maybe TRBD1 (5 bases). The ends were cut back, 3 bases at V and 4 bases at J, with 11 bases in the middle. Germline assignment: CDR1 MNHEY and CDR2 SMNVEV (reference sequence). This CDR3 has 14 residues. The CDR3 bases are TGTGCCAGCAGTTTTCAGGGAAAGGCAGATACGCAGTATTTT. It codes for CASSFQGKADTQYF.

This clonotype was counted at least ten times. CDR3: CASRPRGDTQYF. DNA of the CDR3: TGCGCCAGCAGGCCACGGGGGGATACGCAGTATTTT. The V call is TRBV5-1, the J call TRBJ2-3; TRBD2 might be the D (6 bases). Germline loops: CDR1 SGHRS, CDR2 YFSETQ. The V and J ends lost 5 bases and 6 bases respectively, with 10 bases between them. This CDR3 has 12 amino acids.

This clonotype was seen many times. The chain joins TRBV15 to TRBJ1-5; D is uncertain. The CDR3 contains 15 residues. Between the trimmed V and J ends, which lost 1 base and 0 bases, there was a span of 7 bases. Germline V gene data show CDR1 as LNHNV and CDR2 as YYDKDF (reference sequence). The CDR3 region is CATSRALDSNQPQHF. The CDR3 region has the DNA TGTGCCACCAGCAGAGCGCTGGATAGCAATCAGCCCCAGCATTTT.

This clonotype was seen many times. The CDR3: CASSPSSGSQDTQYF. DNA of the CDR3: TGTGCCAGCAGTCCGAGTAGCGGGAGTCAAGATACGCAGTATTTT. This rearrangement joins TRBV12-3 or TRBV12-4 to TRBJ2-3, with TRBD2 matching over 9 bases. V shed 5 bases, J shed 5 bases, and the junction held 8 bases outside the gene matches. The CDR3 has 15 amino acids.

The rearrangement uses TRBV18 and TRBJ2-1; 7 nucleotides align to TRBD1. V was clipped by 3 bases and J by 8 bases; unmatched bases: 7. The CDR3 runs 14 residues. CDR1 and CDR2 from the germline V gene are KGHSH and LQKENI. The CDR3 is CASSPTTGVDEQFF. CDR3 in DNA: TGTGCCAGCTCACCGACAACAGGGGTGGATGAGCAGTTCTTC.

This clonotype came up many times. The gene calls are TRBV15 and TRBJ2-7; D is perhaps TRBD1 or TRBD2 (6 bases each). Between the trimmed V and J ends, which lost 0 bases and 1 base, there was a span of 13 bases. The CDR3 contains 16 residues. Germline V gene lookup returns CDR1 LNHNV and CDR2 YYDKDF (reference sequence). CDR3 sequence reads: CATSRDKSGASYEQYF. CDR3 sequence (DNA): TGTGCCACCAGCAGAGATAAATCGGGGGCATCCTACGAGCAGTACTTC.

This clonotype came up many times. Written as DNA, the CDR3 is TGTGCCAGTAGTATTGGCGGGAGGTACCAAGAGACCCAGTACTTC. It is translated as CASSIGGRYQETQYF. This sequence joins TRBV19 and TRBJ2-5, with 8 bases identical to TRBD2. Germline-derived CDR1 and CDR2 are LNHDA and SQIVND (reference sequence). The CDR3 is made up of 15 amino acids. The ends lost 3 bases at V and 0 bases at J; junction bases unmatched: 3.

This clonotype was counted at least ten times. The rearrangement joins TRBV6-1 to TRBJ2-3, with 13 bases lining up with TRBD2. Germline V gives CDR1 MNHNS, CDR2 SASEGT. J lost 0 bases, V lost 7 bases, and 7 bases had no gene match. The CDR3 sequence is 17 residues long. The CDR3 reads CASTGLAGDLSTDTQYF. In nucleotides, the CDR3 is TGTGCCAGCACCGGACTAGCGGGGGACCTTAGCACAGATACGCAGTATTTT.

At least ten counts were recorded for this clonotype. The chain employs TRBV18 and TRBJ2-3; a possible D gene is TRBD1 (7 bases). CDR1 is KGHSH, CDR2 LQKENI, per germline. V lost 0 bases, J lost 8 bases, and 18 bases lay in between. The CDR3 covers 16 residues. This CDR3 reads CASSPPGQTWGGTQYF. CDR3 DNA: TGTGCCAGCTCACCACCGGGACAGACCTGGGGAGGTACGCAGTATTTT.

The sample holds many counts of this clonotype. The chain uses TRBV28 and TRBJ1-5; D unclear. This CDR3 has 12 amino acids. Germline CDR1 and CDR2: MDHEN and SYDVKM. Between the trimmed V and J ends, which lost 5 bases and 4 bases, there was a span of 6 bases. The DNA for the CDR3 is TGTGCCAGCAGTGTACCTAATCAGCCCCAGCATTTT. Residues: CASSVPNQPQHF.

This clonotype has a count of ten or more. This chain connects TRBV20-1 to TRBJ2-3; 13 nucleotides align to TRBD2. The CDR3 runs to 20 residues. Germline CDR1 reads DFQATT; CDR2 reads SNEGSKA (reference sequence). J was trimmed by 3 bases and V by 5 bases; bases with no gene match: 20. CDR3 in amino acids: CSAGKTPLGLAGERTDTQYF. The CDR3 DNA follows: TGCAGTGCTGGCAAAACCCCTCTTGGACTAGCGGGAGAAAGAACAGATACGCAGTATTTT.

This clonotype was detected many times. The J gene is TRBJ2-7, the V gene TRBV7-2; 8 bases are shared with TRBD2. The CDR3 has 14 residues. J lost 4 bases, V lost 3 bases, and 5 bases had no gene match. Germline CDR1 and CDR2: SGHTA and FQGNSA. In nucleotides, the CDR3 is TGTGCCAGCAGCTTCCGACTAGCGCCTTACGAGCAGTACTTC. Its translation: CASSFRLAPYEQYF.

This clonotype was observed many times. J is TRBJ2-3 and V is TRBV20-1; D is possibly TRBD1 (6 bases). Trimming cost V 6 bases and J 2 bases, with 12 bases left between them. Germline CDR1 reads DFQATT; CDR2 reads SNEGSKA (reference sequence). The CDR3 has 13 amino acids. CDR3 protein: CSAEQGITDTQYF. Here the CDR3 DNA reads TGCAGTGCGGAACAGGGAATCACAGATACGCAGTATTTT.

This clonotype was recorded a few times. The DNA for the CDR3 is TGTGCCAGCACGACTAGCGGCGCCGTTCCTACGCAGTATTTT. This codes for CASTTSGAVPTQYF. The V gene is TRBV11-2, the J gene TRBJ2-3; TRBD2 matches at 9 bases. This CDR3 has 14 amino acids. V shed 7 bases and J 8 bases; nucleotides not matched to a gene: 10. The V gene's germline CDR1 is SGHAT and CDR2 FQNNGV.

In its sample, this clonotype was seen many times. The chain has TRBV5-1 and TRBJ2-7; D is perhaps TRBD1 (6 bases). Looked up from germline, CDR1 is SGHRS and CDR2 is YFSETQ. Deletions cut 4 bases from V and 3 bases from J, with 14 bases between. This CDR3 has 14 amino acids. CDR3 bases: TGCGCCAGCAGCAAACAGGGTGAGGACTACGAGCAGTACTTC. It codes for CASSKQGEDYEQYF.

This clonotype has a count of ten or more. The chain joins TRBV5-1 to TRBJ1-4, with D hard to call. The germline CDR1 and CDR2 sequences are SGHRS and YFSETQ. The ends were cut back, 0 bases at V and 0 bases at J, with 12 bases in the middle. This CDR3 spans 17 amino acids. CDR3 amino acids: CASSLDTVATTNEKLFF. The CDR3 coding sequence is TGCGCCAGCAGCTTGGATACAGTAGCGACAACTAATGAAAAACTGTTTTTT. Looking up the rest from reference TRBV5-1 and TRBJ1-4 gives the full variable domain: KAGVTQTPRYLIKTRGQQVTLSCSPISGHRSVSWYQQTPGQGLQFLFEYFSETQRNKGNFPGRFSGRQFSNSRSEMNVSTLELGDSALYLCASSLDTVATTNEKLFFGSGTQLSVL.

This clonotype was found many times. J is TRBJ1-3 and V is TRBV30, with 7 bases lining up with TRBD1. With V trimmed by 2 bases and J by 4 bases, 2 bases remained unmatched. The CDR3 consists of 13 residues. Germline V CDR1 and CDR2: GTSNPN, SVGIG (reference sequence). The CDR3 sequence: CAWSRDRGNTIYF. Written as DNA, the CDR3 is TGTGCCTGGAGTCGGGACAGAGGAAACACCATATATTTT.

This clonotype was counted many times. The chain couples TRBV10-3 to TRBJ2-3; the match to TRBD1 covers 10 bases. Germline V gene sequence: CDR1 ENHRY, CDR2 SYGVKD. V was clipped by 5 bases and J by 6 bases; unmatched bases: 11. The length of the CDR3 is 16 residues. Here the CDR3 reads CAISPGTGVGDDTQYF. In DNA, the CDR3 is TGTGCCATCAGTCCCGGGACAGGGGTAGGGGATGATACGCAGTATTTT.

The sample holds many counts of this clonotype. The rearrangement joins TRBV5-1 to TRBJ2-3, with TRBD1 matching 8 bases. This CDR3 comprises 14 residues. With V trimmed by 0 bases and J by 4 bases, 1 base remained unmatched. Germline CDR1 reads SGHRS; CDR2 reads YFSETQ. The CDR3 is CASSLAQGADTQYF. Here the CDR3 DNA reads TGCGCCAGCAGCTTGGCACAGGGGGCAGATACGCAGTATTTT.

This clonotype was detected only a few times. The genes are TRBV7-2 and TRBJ2-7; 9 nucleotides line up with TRBD2. V dropped 6 bases and J dropped 7; count of bases not matched to a gene: 13. This CDR3 is built from 15 residues. In germline, CDR1 is SGHTA, CDR2 FQGNSA. The CDR3 DNA sequence: TGTGCCAGCAGTACAGCTGGACTAGCGTCCCTGGAGCAGTACTTC. This gives the protein CASSTAGLASLEQYF.

The sample holds many counts of this clonotype. The V and J genes are TRBV5-1 and TRBJ1-4; no definite D call. V was cut by 4 bases and J by 7 bases, with 17 bases left in between. Looked up from germline, CDR1 is SGHRS and CDR2 is YFSETQ. CDR3 length: 15 residues. CDR3 in amino acids: CASSPDFQAGEKLFF. The DNA for the CDR3 is TGCGCCAGCAGCCCGGACTTCCAGGCGGGTGAAAAACTGTTTTTT. Complete variable domain (other parts from reference TRBV5-1 and TRBJ1-4): KAGVTQTPRYLIKTRGQQVTLSCSPISGHRSVSWYQQTPGQGLQFLFEYFSETQRNKGNFPGRFSGRQFSNSRSEMNVSTLELGDSALYLCASSPDFQAGEKLFFGSGTQLSVL.

The V gene is TRBV18, the J gene TRBJ1-1, with 7 bases that match TRBD1. Germline V lookup: CDR1 KGHSH, CDR2 LQKENI. The CDR3 extends over 14 amino acids. J gave up 1 base and V 3 bases, and 2 bases lay outside the gene matches. As DNA, the CDR3 is TGTGCCAGCTCACCGGGACAGCAGAACACTGAAGCTTTCTTT. Its protein is CASSPGQQNTEAFF.

This clonotype was seen at least ten times. The chain links TRBV7-2 to TRBJ2-3; 13 bases fit TRBD2. Trimming cost V 5 bases and J 5 bases; bases outside gene matches: 10. The CDR3 totals 17 residues. Germline loops: CDR1 SGHTA, CDR2 FQGNSA. As DNA, the CDR3 is TGTGCCAGCAGCCTACTAGCGGGAGGGGGCCGGAGAGATACGCAGTATTTT. Encoded protein: CASSLLAGGGRRDTQYF. The full variable domain, completed using reference TRBV7-2 and TRBJ2-3, is GAGVSQSPSNKVTEKGKDVELRCDPISGHTALYWYRQSLGQGLEFLIYFQGNSAPDKSGLPSDRFSAERTGGSVSTLTIQRTQQEDSAVYLCASSLLAGGGRRDTQYFGPGTRLTVL.

This clonotype came up many times. In nucleotides, the CDR3 is TGTGCCAGCAGCTGGGACAGGAACTACGAGCAGTACTTC. Protein sequence: CASSWDRNYEQYF. V gene TRBV7-8 combines with J gene TRBJ2-7; TRBD1 aligns across 8 bases. Germline CDR1 and CDR2: SGHVS and FQNEAQ. V lost 4 bases, J lost 3 bases, and 2 bases stayed unmatched. The CDR3 runs 13 residues. The entire variable domain, with the rest obtained from reference TRBV7-8 and TRBJ2-7, is as follows: GAGVSQSPRYKVAKRGQDVALRCDPISGHVSLFWYQQALGQGPEFLTYFQNEAQLDKSGLPSDRFFAERPEGSVSTLKIQRTQQEDSAVYLCASSWDRNYEQYFGPGTRLTVT.

This clonotype was recorded many times. The V call is TRBV20-1, the J call TRBJ2-7; TRBD1 matches at 8 bases. Germline CDR1 is DFQATT and CDR2 is SNEGSKA (reference sequence). V trimming: 3 bases; J trimming: 6 bases; junction bases outside the gene matches: 4. The CDR3 has 12 residues. CDR3 in amino acids: CSARDRDVEQYF. CDR3 nucleotides: TGCAGTGCTAGGGACAGGGACGTCGAGCAGTACTTC.